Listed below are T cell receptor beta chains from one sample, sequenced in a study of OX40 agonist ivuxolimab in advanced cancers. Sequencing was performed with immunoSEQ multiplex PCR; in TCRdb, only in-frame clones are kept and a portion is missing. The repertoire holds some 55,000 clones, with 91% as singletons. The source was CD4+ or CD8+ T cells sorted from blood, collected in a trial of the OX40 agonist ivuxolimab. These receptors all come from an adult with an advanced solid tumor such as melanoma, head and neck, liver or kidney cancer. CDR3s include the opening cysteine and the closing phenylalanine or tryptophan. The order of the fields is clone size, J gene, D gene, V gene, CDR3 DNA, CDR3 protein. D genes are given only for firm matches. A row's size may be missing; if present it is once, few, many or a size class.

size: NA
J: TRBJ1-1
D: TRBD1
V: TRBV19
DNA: TGTGCCAGTAGTATAGACGCAGGGGGGTGGAACACTGAAGCTTTCTTT
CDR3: CASSIDAGGWNTEAFF

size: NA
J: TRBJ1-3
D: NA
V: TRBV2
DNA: TGTGCCAGCAGTGTGGCCCACTCTGGAAACACCATATATTTT
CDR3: CASSVAHSGNTIYF

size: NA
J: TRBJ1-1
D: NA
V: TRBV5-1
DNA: TGCGCCAGCAGCCTACGAATCGTGAACACTGAAGCTTTCTTT
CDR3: CASSLRIVNTEAFF

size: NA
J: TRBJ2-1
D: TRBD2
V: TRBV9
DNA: TGTGCCAGCAGCGTAGGAGGACTAGCGTCAGGGAATGAGCAGTTCTTC
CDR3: CASSVGGLASGNEQFF

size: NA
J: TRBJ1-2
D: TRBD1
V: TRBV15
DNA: TGTGCCACCAGCCAGGGGGCCCACTATGGCTACACCTTC
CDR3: CATSQGAHYGYTF

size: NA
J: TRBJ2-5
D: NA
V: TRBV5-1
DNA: TGCGCCAGCAGCTTGGACTTTCAAGAGACCCAGTACTTC
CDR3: CASSLDFQETQYF

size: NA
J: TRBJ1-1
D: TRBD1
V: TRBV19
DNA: TGTGCCAGTACCTCGATGGGGACAGGGCCAGGCACTGAAGCTTTCTTT
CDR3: CASTSMGTGPGTEAFF

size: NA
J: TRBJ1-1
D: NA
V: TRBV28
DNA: TGTGCCAGCAGTTTAACCGGGGCCCCTGAAGCTTTCTTT
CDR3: CASSLTGAPEAFF

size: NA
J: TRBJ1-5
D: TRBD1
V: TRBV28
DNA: TGTGCCAGCAGTTCGACAGGGAGGGTCAATCAGCCCCAGCATTTT
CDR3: CASSSTGRVNQPQHF

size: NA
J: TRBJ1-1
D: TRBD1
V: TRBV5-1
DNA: TGCGCCAGCAGCCTACTCGCCGGGACAGCGAACACTGAAGCTTTCTTT
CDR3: CASSLLAGTANTEAFF

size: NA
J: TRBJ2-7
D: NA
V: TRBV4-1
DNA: TGCGCCAGCAGCCAAAGAGAAAAAGATCCCTACGAGCAGTACTTC
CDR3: CASSQREKDPYEQYF

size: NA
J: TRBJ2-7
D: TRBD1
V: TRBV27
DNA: TGTGCCAGCAGTTTATCCCGGACAGGGGGAGCAACCTACGAGCAGTACTTC
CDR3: CASSLSRTGGATYEQYF

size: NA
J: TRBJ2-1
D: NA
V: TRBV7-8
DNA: TGTGCCAGCAGCTTAAGGGTCGGGGGCAATGAGCAGTTCTTC
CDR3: CASSLRVGGNEQFF

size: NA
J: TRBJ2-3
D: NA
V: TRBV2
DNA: TGTGCCAGCAGTGTAATGATAACTCGCAGCACAGATACGCAGTATTTT
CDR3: CASSVMITRSTDTQYF

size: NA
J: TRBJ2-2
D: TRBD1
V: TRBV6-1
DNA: TGTGCCAGCAGTGGACAGGGCGGCGGGGAGCTGTTTTTT
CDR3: CASSGQGGGELFF

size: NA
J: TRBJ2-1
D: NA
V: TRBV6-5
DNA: TGTGCCAGCAGTTACGGGTGGGGACTCAGGAATGAGCAGTTCTTC
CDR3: CASSYGWGLRNEQFF

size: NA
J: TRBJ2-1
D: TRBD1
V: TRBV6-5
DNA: TGTGCCAGCAGCCCCGGGACAGGGGCCCACAATGAGCAGTTCTTC
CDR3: CASSPGTGAHNEQFF

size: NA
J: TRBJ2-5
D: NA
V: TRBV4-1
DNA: TGCGCCAGCAGCCGGGGGGAAGTCGGGGAGACCCAGTACTTC
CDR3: CASSRGEVGETQYF

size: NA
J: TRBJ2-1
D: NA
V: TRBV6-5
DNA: TGTGCCAGCACCGACACGCTTGCGACGTACAATGAGCAGTTCTTC
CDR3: CASTDTLATYNEQFF

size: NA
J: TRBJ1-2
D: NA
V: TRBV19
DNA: TGTGCCAGTAGTATAGGCCCGGCTGGCTACACCTTC
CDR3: CASSIGPAGYTF

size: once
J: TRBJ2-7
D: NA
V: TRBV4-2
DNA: TGTGCCAGCAGCCCACCGCTGACAGCGAGCACCTCCTACGAGCAGTACTTC
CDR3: CASSPPLTASTSYEQYF

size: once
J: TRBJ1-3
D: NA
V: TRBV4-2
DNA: TGTGCCAGCAGCTTAAACGGTAACTCTGGAAACACCATATATTTT
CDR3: CASSLNGNSGNTIYF

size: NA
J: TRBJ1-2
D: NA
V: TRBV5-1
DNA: TGCGCCAGCACCCCGGGGGGGAACTATGGCTACACCTTC
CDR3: CASTPGGNYGYTF

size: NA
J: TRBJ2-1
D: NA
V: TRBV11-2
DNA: TGTGCCAGCAGCTTAGTTAATGAGCAGTTCTTC
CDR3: CASSLVNEQFF

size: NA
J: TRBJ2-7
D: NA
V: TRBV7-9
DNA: TGTGCCAGCAGCTTTTCGCGCCGGGACACCTCCTACGAGCAGTACTTC
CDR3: CASSFSRRDTSYEQYF

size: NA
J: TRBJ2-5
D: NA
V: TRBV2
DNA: TGTGCCAGCTCGGGAGAGACTCTTGGGACCCAGTACTTC
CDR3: CASSGETLGTQYF

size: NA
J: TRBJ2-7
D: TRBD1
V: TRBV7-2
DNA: TGTGCCAGCAGCCCCGGGACAGGGTTCTACGAGCAGTACTTC
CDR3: CASSPGTGFYEQYF

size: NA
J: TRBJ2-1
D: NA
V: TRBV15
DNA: TGTGCCACCGGGAGAGGGGAAAGTTACAATGAGCAGTTCTTC
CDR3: CATGRGESYNEQFF

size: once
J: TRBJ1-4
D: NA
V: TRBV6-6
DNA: TGTGCCAGCGCAGACCACAATGAAAAACTGTTTTTT
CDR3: CASADHNEKLFF

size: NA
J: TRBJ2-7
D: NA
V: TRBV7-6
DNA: TGTGCCAGCAGCTCGCAGGGTTACGAGCAGTACTTC
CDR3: CASSSQGYEQYF

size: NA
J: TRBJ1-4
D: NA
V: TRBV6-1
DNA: TGTGCCAGCACCGATGGGGGGACAACTAATGAAAAACTGTTTTTT
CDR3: CASTDGGTTNEKLFF

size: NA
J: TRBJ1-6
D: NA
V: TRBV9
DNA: TGTGCCAGCAGCGTAGATGCAGGGTTTATTTCACCCCTCCACTTT
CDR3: CASSVDAGFISPLHF

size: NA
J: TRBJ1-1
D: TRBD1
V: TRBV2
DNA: TGTGCCAGCAGTGCGAGACTGACAGGGGAGTTTGCTTTCTTT
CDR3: CASSARLTGEFAFF

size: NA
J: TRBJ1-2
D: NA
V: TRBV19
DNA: TGTGCCAGTAGTCCGGGGGCGAACCCACGGGATGGCTACACCTTC
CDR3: CASSPGANPRDGYTF

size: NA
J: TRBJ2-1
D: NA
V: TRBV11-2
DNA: TGTGCCAGCAGCTTAGGACTTCGGAATGAGCAGTTCTTC
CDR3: CASSLGLRNEQFF

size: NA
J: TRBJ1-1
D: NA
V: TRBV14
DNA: TGTGCCAGCAGCCCCACCAGGGGTTACACTGAAGCTTTCTTT
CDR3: CASSPTRGYTEAFF

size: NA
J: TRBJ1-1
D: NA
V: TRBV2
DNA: TGTGCCAGCAGTGTCAATGGGGTTGGCACTGAAGCTTTCTTT
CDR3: CASSVNGVGTEAFF

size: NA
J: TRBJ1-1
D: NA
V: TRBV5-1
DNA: TGCGCCAGCAGCTGGGTAGGGAGCACTGAAGCTTTCTTT
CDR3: CASSWVGSTEAFF

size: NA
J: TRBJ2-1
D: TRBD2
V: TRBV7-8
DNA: TGTGCCAGCAGCCACATCTGGCGGGGGGGCCACAATGAGCAGTTCTTC
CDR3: CASSHIWRGGHNEQFF

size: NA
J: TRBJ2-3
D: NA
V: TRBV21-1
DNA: TGTGCCAGCGGAGCCCAAGGGCCTATAGCGGGAGGGCCACTTTGCACAGATACGCAGTATTTT
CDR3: CASGAQGPIAGGPLCTDTQYF

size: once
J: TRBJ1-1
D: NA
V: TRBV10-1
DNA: TGCGCCAGCAGTCCCGGGACGGTCGGTAGCACTGAAGCTTTCTTT
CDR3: CASSPGTVGSTEAFF

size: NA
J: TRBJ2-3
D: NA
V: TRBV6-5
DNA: TGTGCCAGCAGTTACGTCCGCGGAGATACGCAGTATTTT
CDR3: CASSYVRGDTQYF

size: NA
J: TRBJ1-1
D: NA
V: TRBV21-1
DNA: TGTGCCAGCAGCTCCCCCCCGGGGGCGAACACTGAAGCTTTTTTT
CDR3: CASSSPPGANTEAFF

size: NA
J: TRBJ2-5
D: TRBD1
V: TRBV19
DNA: TGTGCTAGGACAGGCTCTAAGACCCAGTACTTC
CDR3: CARTGSKTQYF

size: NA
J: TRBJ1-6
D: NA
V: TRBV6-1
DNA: TGTGCCAGCAGTTTCAATAATTCACCCCTCCACTTT
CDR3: CASSFNNSPLHF

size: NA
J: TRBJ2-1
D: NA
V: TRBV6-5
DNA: TGTGCCAGCCGCATAGCAGGGAATGAGCAGTTCTTC
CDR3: CASRIAGNEQFF